The rows below give T cell receptor beta chains drawn from one sample of a study of cytomegalovirus exposure and HLA in healthy donors. The repertoire was sequenced with immunoSEQ multiplex PCR; TCRdb's copy has only in-frame clones and lacks some. In the table there are about 190,000 clones, more than 70% of which are singletons. Material: PBMCs. Source of these receptors: a woman aged 40 to 50 in good health and CMV-seronegative. CDR3s include the opening cysteine and the closing phenylalanine or tryptophan. The D gene is left open where the match is weak. A row's size may be missing; if present it is once, few, many or a size class.

len: 13
v_gene: TRBV27
j_gene: TRBJ2-7
d_gene: TRBD2
abundance: NA
CDR3nt: TGTGCCAGCAGGGCTAGCGGGAACAACGAGCAGTACTTC
CDR3aa: CASRASGNNEQYF

len: 15
v_gene: TRBV10-3
j_gene: TRBJ1-2
d_gene: TRBD1
abundance: NA
CDR3nt: TGTGCCATCAGTGAGTCCGGACAGGGGGCTCATGGCTACACCTTC
CDR3aa: CAISESGQGAHGYTF

len: 13
v_gene: TRBV30
j_gene: TRBJ1-4
d_gene: TRBD1
abundance: NA
CDR3nt: TGTGCCGGATCCGGACAGGGAGAAGGAAAACTGTTTTTT
CDR3aa: CAGSGQGEGKLFF

len: 16
v_gene: TRBV28
j_gene: TRBJ2-7
d_gene: TRBD2
abundance: NA
CDR3nt: TGTGCCAGCGGATCAACCGGACTAGCGGGCAGCTACGAGCAGTACTTC
CDR3aa: CASGSTGLAGSYEQYF

len: 15
v_gene: TRBV11-2
j_gene: TRBJ2-1
d_gene: NA
abundance: once
CDR3nt: TGTGCCAGCAGCTTGGACAGCAGCTCCTACAATGAGCAGTTCTTC
CDR3aa: CASSLDSSSYNEQFF

len: 13
v_gene: TRBV5-1
j_gene: TRBJ2-3
d_gene: NA
abundance: few
CDR3nt: TGCGCCAGCAGCTTCGGGAGCACAGATACGCAGTATTTT
CDR3aa: CASSFGSTDTQYF

len: 13
v_gene: TRBV5-4
j_gene: TRBJ2-7
d_gene: NA
abundance: NA
CDR3nt: TGTGCCAGCAGCTTGGCGGCTGACTACGAGCAGTACTTC
CDR3aa: CASSLAADYEQYF

len: 12
v_gene: TRBV19
j_gene: TRBJ1-2
d_gene: TRBD1
abundance: NA
CDR3nt: TGTGCCAGCTTGCAGGGGGCTTATGGCTACACCTTC
CDR3aa: CASLQGAYGYTF

len: 15
v_gene: TRBV4-3
j_gene: TRBJ2-2
d_gene: TRBD1
abundance: NA
CDR3nt: TGCGCCAGCAGCCAATTGCAGGGGGCCGGCGGGGAGCTGTTTTTT
CDR3aa: CASSQLQGAGGELFF

len: 13
v_gene: TRBV14
j_gene: TRBJ1-2
d_gene: NA
abundance: NA
CDR3nt: TGTGCCAGCAGCCAAGATTGGGGCCATGGCTACACCTTC
CDR3aa: CASSQDWGHGYTF

len: 16
v_gene: TRBV6-5
j_gene: TRBJ1-2
d_gene: NA
abundance: few
CDR3nt: TGTGCCAGCAGTTACCTTACATCGCGCCGGGACTATGGCTACACCTTC
CDR3aa: CASSYLTSRRDYGYTF

len: 18
v_gene: TRBV4-2
j_gene: TRBJ2-1
d_gene: TRBD2
abundance: NA
CDR3nt: TGTGCCAGCAGCCAAGAAACTCGGACTAGCCTTCCTGGGAATGAGCAGTTCTTC
CDR3aa: CASSQETRTSLPGNEQFF

len: 13
v_gene: TRBV27
j_gene: TRBJ1-5
d_gene: NA
abundance: NA
CDR3nt: TGTGCCAGCAGTCGACAGTACAATCAGCCCCAGCATTTT
CDR3aa: CASSRQYNQPQHF

len: 14
v_gene: TRBV9
j_gene: TRBJ1-2
d_gene: NA
abundance: once
CDR3nt: TGTGCCAGCAGCGTAGCCGGGGGTAACTATGGCTACACCTTC
CDR3aa: CASSVAGGNYGYTF

len: 14
v_gene: TRBV11-2
j_gene: TRBJ2-3
d_gene: NA
abundance: NA
CDR3nt: TGTGCCAGCAGCCCCGGCTACCGCGGAGATACGCAGTATTTT
CDR3aa: CASSPGYRGDTQYF

len: 15
v_gene: TRBV7-3
j_gene: TRBJ2-2
d_gene: TRBD1
abundance: NA
CDR3nt: TGTGCCAGCAGCTTCGGGACAGGGGGCCTCGGGGAGCTGTTTTTT
CDR3aa: CASSFGTGGLGELFF

len: 17
v_gene: TRBV27
j_gene: TRBJ2-3
d_gene: TRBD2
abundance: NA
CDR3nt: TGTGCCAGCAGTTCGTATACCGAGCGGGAGAGCACAGATACGCAGTATTTT
CDR3aa: CASSSYTERESTDTQYF

len: 13
v_gene: TRBV7-7
j_gene: TRBJ2-7
d_gene: TRBD1
abundance: once
CDR3nt: TGTGCCAGCAGCACGGACAGGGACGGCGAGCAGTACTTC
CDR3aa: CASSTDRDGEQYF

len: 14
v_gene: TRBV5-1
j_gene: TRBJ2-7
d_gene: TRBD1
abundance: NA
CDR3nt: TGCGCCAGCAGCATGACAGGGGTAAGGAACGAGCAGTACTTC
CDR3aa: CASSMTGVRNEQYF

len: 13
v_gene: TRBV7-2
j_gene: TRBJ2-1
d_gene: NA
abundance: once
CDR3nt: TGTGCCAGCAGCGGACTGGGTGCAGGAGAGCAGTTCTTC
CDR3aa: CASSGLGAGEQFF

len: 15
v_gene: TRBV7-3
j_gene: TRBJ2-1
d_gene: NA
abundance: once
CDR3nt: TGTGCCAGCAGCTTCGGGGGAAGCTCCTACAATGAGCAGTTCTTC
CDR3aa: CASSFGGSSYNEQFF

len: 13
v_gene: TRBV27
j_gene: TRBJ1-2
d_gene: NA
abundance: NA
CDR3nt: TGTGCCAGCAGTTTGGCCCTCAACTATGGCTACACCTTC
CDR3aa: CASSLALNYGYTF

len: 14
v_gene: TRBV28
j_gene: TRBJ1-2
d_gene: NA
abundance: NA
CDR3nt: TGTGCCAGCAGTTTACGACAGCTTTCCTATGGCTACACCTTC
CDR3aa: CASSLRQLSYGYTF

len: 13
v_gene: TRBV5-4
j_gene: TRBJ1-2
d_gene: NA
abundance: NA
CDR3nt: TGTGCCAGCAGCTTGAGCCAGGGATACGGCTACACCTTC
CDR3aa: CASSLSQGYGYTF

len: 14
v_gene: TRBV7-9
j_gene: TRBJ1-2
d_gene: TRBD1
abundance: NA
CDR3nt: TGTTCCAGCAGCTTAGGACAGGTCGGTTATGGCTACACCTTC
CDR3aa: CSSSLGQVGYGYTF

len: 14
v_gene: TRBV11-3
j_gene: TRBJ1-4
d_gene: NA
abundance: few
CDR3nt: TGTGCCAGCAGCTTACCGGGGATGAGTGAAAAACTGTTTTTT
CDR3aa: CASSLPGMSEKLFF

len: 14
v_gene: TRBV29-1
j_gene: TRBJ2-1
d_gene: TRBD1
abundance: NA
CDR3nt: TGCAGCGTTGGATGGGACAGAACAAAAGGTGAGCAGTTCTTC
CDR3aa: CSVGWDRTKGEQFF